The rows below give T cell receptor beta chains drawn from one sample of a study of T cells in Graves' hyperthyroidism and ophthalmopathy. TCRdb re-analysed the multiplex PCR reads in MiXCR, keeping a single row per CDR3 protein. This table has fewer than 350,000 distinct CDR3 sequences, roughly 23% appearing once. Specimen: blood. The receptors stem from a woman aged 50 to 65 with Graves' hyperthyroidism. Both conserved end residues are part of each CDR3. Fields, in order: J gene, clone size, D gene, V gene, CDR3 protein, CDR3 DNA. The D gene is left open where the match is weak. For some rows the clone size is stated as once, few or many, or as a class when expanded; others skip it.

>TRBJ2-3|many|TRBD1|TRBV6-1
CASRRTGDTDTQYF
TGTGCCAGCAGGAGGACAGGGGACACAGATACGCAGTATTTT
>TRBJ2-2|-|-|TRBV9
CASSVVRGGTGELFF
TGTGCCAGCAGCGTAGTGAGAGGGGGCACCGGGGAGCTGTTTTTT
>TRBJ2-7|many|-|TRBV7-3
CASSPDGHEQYF
TGTGCCAGCAGCCCCGATGGACACGAGCAGTACTTC
>TRBJ2-7|many|TRBD1|TRBV10-3
CAISGTGGRQEQYF
TGTGCCATCAGTGGGACAGGGGGCCGTCAGGAGCAGTACTTC
>TRBJ2-3|-|TRBD1|TRBV5-1
CASSSGQETDTQYF
TGCGCCAGCAGCTCGGGACAGGAGACAGATACGCAGTATTTT
>TRBJ2-7|many|-|TRBV18
CASSPTGNFYEQYF
TGTGCCAGCTCACCCACTGGGAATTTCTACGAGCAGTACTTC
>TRBJ1-6|-|-|TRBV25-1
CASSQRSAGTGNSPLHF
TGTGCCAGCAGTCAACGTTCAGCCGGGACGGGTAATTCACCCCTCCACTTT
>TRBJ2-7|many|-|TRBV6-1
CASSSPSVSSYEQYF
TGTGCCAGCAGTTCCCCGTCTGTGAGCTCCTACGAGCAGTACTTC
>TRBJ2-6|few|-|TRBV20-1
CSARGDKANVLTF
TGCAGTGCCAGGGGGGATAAGGCCAACGTCCTGACTTTC
>TRBJ1-4|many|-|TRBV11-2
CASSEVRREKLFF
TGTGCCAGCAGCGAGGTCCGACGGGAAAAACTGTTTTTT
>TRBJ2-1|many|TRBD1|TRBV11-3
CASSMRGGSYNEQFF
TGTGCCAGCAGCATGAGAGGGGGCTCATACAATGAGCAGTTCTTC
>TRBJ2-7|few|-|TRBV19
CASSISLGYEQYF
TGTGCCAGTAGTATAAGTTTGGGTTACGAGCAGTACTTC
>TRBJ2-2|-|TRBD2|TRBV12-3/TRBV12-4
CASSPPGLAGTNTGELFF
TGTGCCAGCAGCCCACCGGGACTAGCGGGGACGAACACCGGGGAGCTGTTTTTT
>TRBJ1-5|-|-|TRBV20-1
CSARSRLDNQPQHF
TGCAGTGCTAGGTCCAGGTTGGACAATCAGCCCCAGCATTTT
>TRBJ2-5|many|TRBD2|TRBV20-1
CSARMDLGTSGSKTQYF
TGCAGTGCTAGAATGGACCTCGGGACTAGCGGGAGTAAGACCCAGTACTTC
>TRBJ2-2|-|-|TRBV3-1
CASSHRGHAGELFF
TGTGCCAGCAGCCACCGAGGGCACGCCGGGGAGCTGTTTTTT
>TRBJ1-6|many|TRBD1|TRBV30
CAWRGDSTSPLHF
TGTGCCTGGAGGGGGGACAGCACTTCACCCCTCCACTTT
>TRBJ1-2|-|TRBD1|TRBV20-1
CSARAGGGYGYTF
TGCAGTGCTAGGGCAGGGGGCGGCTATGGCTACACCTTC
>TRBJ2-1|many|TRBD1|TRBV28
CASKTQGNNEQFF
TGTGCCAGCAAAACACAGGGGAACAATGAGCAGTTCTTC
>TRBJ2-3|many|TRBD2|TRBV20-1
CSASRIAGHTDTQYF
TGCAGTGCTAGTAGGATAGCGGGGCACACAGATACGCAGTATTTT
>TRBJ2-4|few|TRBD1|TRBV20-1
CSASGDRGKDIQYF
TGCAGTGCTAGTGGGGACAGGGGGAAAGACATTCAGTACTTC
>TRBJ1-3|many|TRBD1|TRBV29-1
CSAVGQGSGNTIYF
TGCAGCGCCGTCGGACAGGGGTCCGGAAACACCATATATTTT
>TRBJ1-1|few|-|TRBV4-1
CASSQVMTENTEAFF
TGCGCCAGCAGCCAAGTTATGACAGAGAACACTGAAGCTTTCTTT
>TRBJ2-2|few|-|TRBV6-1
CASTRTVNTGELFF
TGTGCCAGCACCCGGACAGTCAACACCGGGGAGCTGTTTTTT
>TRBJ1-6|-|-|TRBV9
CASSASESGITPLHF
TGTGCCAGCAGCGCATCCGAGTCGGGTATAACACCCCTCCACTTT